These 3 T cell receptor beta chains share one sample of origin, sequenced in a study of STAT3 mutations in large granular lymphocyte leukemia. Study-level points and caveats: Every T-LGLL patient had at least one immunodominant TCRbeta clonotype.

These TCRs' antigens remain unknown. The repertoire was sequenced with immunoSEQ multiplex PCR; TCRdb's copy has only in-frame clones and lacks some. The sample contains 15,000 to 20,000 clones, almost 85% of which appear only once. The sample consisted of peripheral blood mononuclear cells. The source of these receptors is a man aged 50 to 59 with T-cell large granular lymphocyte leukemia. Some clones in this sample may be carry-over from other donors' samples.

This clone has more than one count but fewer than ten. The chain is built from TRBV28 and TRBJ2-7; 9 bases fit TRBD1. The trim removed 6 bases at V and 6 bases at J, leaving 6 bases unmatched. CDR3 length equals 13 residues. Per the germline V gene, CDR1 is MDHEN and CDR2 is SYDVKM. DNA for the CDR3: TGTGCCAGCAGACCGGGACAGGGACGCGAGCAGTACTTC. This codes for CASRPGQGREQYF.

The V call is TRBV6-5, the J call TRBJ2-5, with D perhaps matching TRBD2 (7 bases). With 0 bases removed from V and 5 bases from J, the gap between germline ends came to 16 bases. From germline, CDR1 is MNHEY and CDR2 SVGAGI. CDR3 length equals 16 residues. CDR3 sequence reads: CASSYSGTKGGETQYF. DNA for the CDR3: TGTGCCAGCAGTTACTCCGGGACTAAGGGGGGGGAGACCCAGTACTTC.

In this sample, this clone turned up a few times. V is TRBV28 and J is TRBJ2-3; 10 bases match TRBD2. The germline V gene encodes CDR1 MDHEN and CDR2 SYDVKM. The CDR3 is 16 amino acids. V lost 5 bases and J lost 6; bases outside the gene matches: 11. The CDR3 bases are TGTGCCAGCAGTATCCTAGCGGGAGAAGCGAAGGATACGCAGTATTTT. Residues: CASSILAGEAKDTQYF. Supplemented by reference TRBV28 and TRBJ2-3, the full variable domain reads DVKVTQSSRYLVKRTGEKVFLECVQDMDHENMFWYRQDPGLGLRLIYFSYDVKMKEKGDIPEGYSVSREKKERFSLILESASTNQTSMYLCASSILAGEAKDTQYFGPGTRLTVL.